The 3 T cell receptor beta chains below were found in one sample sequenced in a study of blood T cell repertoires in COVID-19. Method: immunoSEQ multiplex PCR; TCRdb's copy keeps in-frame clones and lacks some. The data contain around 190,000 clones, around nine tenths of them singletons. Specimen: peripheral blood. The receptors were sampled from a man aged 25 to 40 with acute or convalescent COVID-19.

CDR3 DNA: TGTGCCAGCAGTTGGAGGGGGACTAGCTACGAGCAGTACTTC. Its translation is CASSWRGTSYEQYF. This sequence joins TRBV27 and TRBJ2-7; 8 bases match TRBD2. The junction had 5 bases not matched to a gene; V was cut back by 4 bases and J by 3 bases. Per germline, CDR1 MNHEY and CDR2 SMNVEV (reference sequence). The length of the CDR3 is 14 residues.

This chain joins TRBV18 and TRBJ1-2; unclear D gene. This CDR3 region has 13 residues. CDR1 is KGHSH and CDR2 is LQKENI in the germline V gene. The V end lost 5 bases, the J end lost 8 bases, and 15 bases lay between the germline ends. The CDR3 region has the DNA TGTGCCAGCTCAAAGGTCGGCGGCGAAGGCTACACCTTC. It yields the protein CASSKVGGEGYTF. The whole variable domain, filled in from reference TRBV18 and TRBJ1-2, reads NAGVMQNPRHLVRRRGQEARLRCSPMKGHSHVYWYRQLPEEGLKFMVYLQKENIIDESGMPKERFSAEFPKEGPSILRIQQVVRGDSAAYFCASSKVGGEGYTFGSGTRLTVV.

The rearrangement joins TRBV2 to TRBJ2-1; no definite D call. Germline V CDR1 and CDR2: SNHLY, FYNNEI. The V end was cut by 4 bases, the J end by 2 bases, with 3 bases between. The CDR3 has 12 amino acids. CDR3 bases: TGTGCCAGCAGTGCTACCTACAATGAGCAGTTCTTC. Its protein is CASSATYNEQFF. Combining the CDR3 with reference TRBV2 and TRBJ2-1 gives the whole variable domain EPEVTQTPSHQVTQMGQEVILRCVPISNHLYFYWYRQILGQKVEFLVSFYNNEISEKSEIFDDQFSVERPDGSNFTLKIRSTKLEDSAMYFCASSATYNEQFFGPGTRLTVL.